This T cell receptor beta chain came from a study of T cell changes during pregnancy in multiple sclerosis. Profiled with immunoSEQ multiplex PCR; TCRdb holds only in-frame clones, not every one. There are some 64,000 clones in the sample; around 89% occur only once, and 0.89% lies in the top ten. Per germline, CDR1 GTSNPN and CDR2 SVGIG (reference sequence). V shed 3 bases and J shed 4 bases, with 22 bases lying between them. The CDR3 length is 17 residues. The specimen comprised peripheral blood, sampled in the first trimester of pregnancy. The sequence derives from a female donor in good health, enrolled as a control in a pregnancy study. J is TRBJ2-1 and V is TRBV30; D possibly corresponds to TRBD2 (5 bases). CDR3 bases: TGTGCCTGGAGGTCTCGAGCGAGTACGGGATTGTACAATGAGCAGTTCTTC. Encoded protein: CAWRSRASTGLYNEQFF.